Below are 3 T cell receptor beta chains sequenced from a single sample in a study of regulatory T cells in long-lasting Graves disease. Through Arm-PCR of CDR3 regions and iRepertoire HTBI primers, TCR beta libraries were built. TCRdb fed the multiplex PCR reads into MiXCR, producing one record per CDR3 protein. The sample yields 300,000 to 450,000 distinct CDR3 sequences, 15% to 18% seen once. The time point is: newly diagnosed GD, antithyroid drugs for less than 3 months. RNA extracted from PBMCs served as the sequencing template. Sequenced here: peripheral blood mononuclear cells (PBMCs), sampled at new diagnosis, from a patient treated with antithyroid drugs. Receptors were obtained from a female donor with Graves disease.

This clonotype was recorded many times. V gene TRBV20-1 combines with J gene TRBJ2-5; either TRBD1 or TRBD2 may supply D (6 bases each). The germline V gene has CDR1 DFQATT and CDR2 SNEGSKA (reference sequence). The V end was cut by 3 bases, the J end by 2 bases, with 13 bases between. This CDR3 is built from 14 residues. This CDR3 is CSARGGAVQETQYF. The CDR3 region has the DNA TGCAGTGCTAGGGGGGGCGCAGTGCAAGAGACCCAGTACTTC.

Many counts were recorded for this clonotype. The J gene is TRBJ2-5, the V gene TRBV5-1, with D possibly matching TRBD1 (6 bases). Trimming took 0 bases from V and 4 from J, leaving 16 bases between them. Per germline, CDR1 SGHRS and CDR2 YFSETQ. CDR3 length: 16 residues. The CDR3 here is CASSLAPRGLGETQYF. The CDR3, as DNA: TGCGCCAGCAGCTTGGCCCCCAGGGGCCTTGGAGAGACCCAGTACTTC.

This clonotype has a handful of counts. DNA of the CDR3: TGCGCCAGCAGCCAAGATCCATCGGGGTATGGCTACACCTTC. Translating gives CASSQDPSGYGYTF. This sequence joins TRBV4-1 and TRBJ1-2; D call uncertain. Germline V gene data show CDR1 as MGHRA and CDR2 as YSYEKL. This CDR3 has 14 amino acids. V was shortened by 0 bases and J by 5 bases, with 10 bases between the two germline ends.